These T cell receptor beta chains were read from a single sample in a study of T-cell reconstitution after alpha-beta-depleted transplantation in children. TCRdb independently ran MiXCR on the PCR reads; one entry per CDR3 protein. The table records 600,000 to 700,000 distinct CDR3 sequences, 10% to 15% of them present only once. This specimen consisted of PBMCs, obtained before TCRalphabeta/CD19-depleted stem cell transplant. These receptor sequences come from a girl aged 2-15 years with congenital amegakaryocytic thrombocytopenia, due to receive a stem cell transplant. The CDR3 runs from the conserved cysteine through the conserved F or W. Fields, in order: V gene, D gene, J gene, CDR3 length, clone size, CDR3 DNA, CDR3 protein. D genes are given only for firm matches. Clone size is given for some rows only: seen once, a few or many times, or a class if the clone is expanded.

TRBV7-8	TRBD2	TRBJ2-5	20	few	TGTGCCAGCAGCCCAAAACTACCGGGACTAGCGAACAGAGGAGGGGAGACCCAGTACTTC	CASSPKLPGLANRGGETQYF
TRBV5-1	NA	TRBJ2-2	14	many	TGCGCCAGTCGACAGGTCGCGAACACCGGGGAGCTGTTTTTT	CASRQVANTGELFF
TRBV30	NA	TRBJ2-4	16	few	TGTGCCTGGGCCAGAGGCACTAAAGGGTCCAAAAACATTCAGTACTTC	CAWARGTKGSKNIQYF
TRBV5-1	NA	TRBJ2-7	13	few	TGCGCCAGCAGCTCCTCTCCTACCTACGAGCAGTACTTC	CASSSSPTYEQYF
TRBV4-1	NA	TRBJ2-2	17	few	TGCGCCAGCAGCCAAGATGTAAGCGGGTTGGTCACCGGGGAGCTGTTTTTT	CASSQDVSGLVTGELFF
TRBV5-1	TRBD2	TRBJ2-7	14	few	TGCGCCAATATCGGGAGGGCCGTCTCCTACGAGCAGTACTTC	CANIGRAVSYEQYF
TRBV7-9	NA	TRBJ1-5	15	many	TGTGCCAGCAGCCAAGGGGACGGTTCCAATCAGCCCCAGCATTTT	CASSQGDGSNQPQHF
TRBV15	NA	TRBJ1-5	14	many	TGTGCCACCAGTCTGGCATCTGGGAATCAGCCCCAGCATTTT	CATSLASGNQPQHF
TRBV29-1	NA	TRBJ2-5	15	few	TGCAGCGTTACGGCAGGGGATTTAGTTTGGGAGACCCAGTACTTC	CSVTAGDLVWETQYF
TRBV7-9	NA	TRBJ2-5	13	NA	TGTGCCAGCATGGGGCGGGACCAAGAGACCCAGTACTTC	CASMGRDQETQYF
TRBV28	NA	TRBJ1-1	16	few	TGTGCCAGCAGTTTACCCTCCAGTCTTGCGTACACTGAAGCTTTCTTT	CASSLPSSLAYTEAFF
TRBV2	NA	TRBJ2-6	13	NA	TGTGCCTACGCGGAACCTGGGGCCAACGTCCTGACTTTC	CAYAEPGANVLTF
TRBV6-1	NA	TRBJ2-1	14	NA	TGTGCCAGCACCCTCCTTGGGGGTGTGGGTGAGCAGTTCTTC	CASTLLGGVGEQFF
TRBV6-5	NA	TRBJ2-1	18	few	TGTGCCAGCAGTTACTCGAGATCGGAAGGACAACACTACAATGAGCAGTTCTTC	CASSYSRSEGQHYNEQFF
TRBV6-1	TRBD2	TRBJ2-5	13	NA	TGTGCCACACAGAGCGGGAGAAAAGAGACCCAGTACTTC	CATQSGRKETQYF
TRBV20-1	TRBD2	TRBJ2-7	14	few	TGCAGTGCTAGAGGGGGACTAGTGAGGGACGAGCAGTACTTC	CSARGGLVRDEQYF
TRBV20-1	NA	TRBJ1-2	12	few	TGCAGTGGCCGGGACGGCCCCTATGGCTACACCTTC	CSGRDGPYGYTF
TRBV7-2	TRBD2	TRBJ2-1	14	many	TGTGCCAGCAGCTTTGGGACTAGCTTATCTGAGCAGTTCTTC	CASSFGTSLSEQFF
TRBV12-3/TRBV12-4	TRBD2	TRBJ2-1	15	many	TGTGCCAGCAGCCGAATAGCGGGAGGCCACAATGAGCAGTTCTTC	CASSRIAGGHNEQFF
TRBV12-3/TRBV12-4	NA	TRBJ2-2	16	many	TGTGCCAGCAGTTTCCATGCGGGACAACGCACCGGGGAGCTGTTTTTT	CASSFHAGQRTGELFF
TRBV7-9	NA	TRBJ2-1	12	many	TGTGCCAGCAGCTATCATGGTGGTGAGCAGTTCTTC	CASSYHGGEQFF
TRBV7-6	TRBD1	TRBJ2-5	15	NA	TGTGCCAGCAGCCGGGACAGGATTACCCAAGAGACCCAGTACTTC	CASSRDRITQETQYF
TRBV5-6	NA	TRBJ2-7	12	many	TGTGCCAGCAGCCAATGGTCCTACGAGCAGTACTTC	CASSQWSYEQYF
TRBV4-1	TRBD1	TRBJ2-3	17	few	TGCGCCAGCAGCCAGACATGGGGTACAGGGGGCACAGATACGCAGTATTTT	CASSQTWGTGGTDTQYF
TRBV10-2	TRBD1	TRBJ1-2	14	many	TGCGCCAGCAGAGGCCTGGGACAGAACTATGGCTACACCTTC	CASRGLGQNYGYTF
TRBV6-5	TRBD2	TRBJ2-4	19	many	TGTGCCAGCAGTTACTCAGCCCTCACTAGCGGGAGAGCCAAAAACATTCAGTACTTC	CASSYSALTSGRAKNIQYF
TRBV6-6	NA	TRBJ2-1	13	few	TGTGCCAGCACCGAACCCGGGGGCGATGAGCAGTTCTTC	CASTEPGGDEQFF
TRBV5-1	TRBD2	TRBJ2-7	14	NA	TGCGCCAGCAGCTGGACTAGCGGGATCGACGAGCAGTACTTC	CASSWTSGIDEQYF
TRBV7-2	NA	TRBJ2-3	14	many	TGTGCCAGCAGCCGAGGCACCGCACCAGATACGCAGTATTTT	CASSRGTAPDTQYF
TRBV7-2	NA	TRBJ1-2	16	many	TGTGCCAGCAGCTTAGGGGGCAGTCCAAGAATTTCTGGCTACACCTTC	CASSLGGSPRISGYTF
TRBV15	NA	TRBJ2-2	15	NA	TGTGCCACCAGCAGAGATTCGGCCTCCACCGGGGAGCTGTTTTTT	CATSRDSASTGELFF